The rows below give T cell receptor beta chains drawn from one sample of a study of cytomegalovirus exposure and HLA in healthy donors. Sequencing was performed with immunoSEQ multiplex PCR; in TCRdb, only in-frame clones are kept and a portion is missing. This sample yields more than 95,000 clones, of which around 79% are seen a single time; 13% to 15% belongs to the top ten. The sequencing sample was made of PBMCs. These receptors came from a woman in her sixties or seventies in good health and CMV-seropositive. CDR3s include the opening cysteine and the closing phenylalanine or tryptophan. The D gene is left open where the match is weak. Clone size is stated in some rows and not others, as once, few, many or a class when expanded.

j_gene: TRBJ1-3; d_gene: .; v_gene: TRBV9; abundance: .; CDR3aa: CASSKAASGNTIYF; CDR3nt: TGTGCCAGCTCAAAAGCTGCCTCTGGAAACACCATATATTTT
j_gene: TRBJ2-7; d_gene: .; v_gene: TRBV7-3; abundance: once; CDR3aa: CASSFGPGDEQYF; CDR3nt: TGTGCCAGCAGCTTCGGCCCGGGGGACGAGCAGTACTTC
j_gene: TRBJ1-5; d_gene: .; v_gene: TRBV6-5; abundance: .; CDR3aa: CASSTRGPNQPQHF; CDR3nt: TGTGCCAGCAGCACCAGGGGCCCCAATCAGCCCCAGCATTTT
j_gene: TRBJ1-3; d_gene: .; v_gene: TRBV5-4; abundance: .; CDR3aa: CASRPYSRDYAENTIYF; CDR3nt: TGTGCCAGCAGACCCTACTCCAGGGATTATGCGGAAAACACCATATATTTT
j_gene: TRBJ2-1; d_gene: TRBD1; v_gene: TRBV10-1; abundance: .; CDR3aa: CASSGTGVTFEQFF; CDR3nt: TGCGCCAGCAGTGGGACAGGGGTTACATTTGAGCAGTTCTTC
j_gene: TRBJ1-1; d_gene: .; v_gene: TRBV6-1; abundance: .; CDR3aa: CASSDQGLNTEAFF; CDR3nt: TGTGCCAGCAGTGACCAGGGTCTAAACACTGAAGCTTTCTTT
j_gene: TRBJ1-4; d_gene: .; v_gene: TRBV6-6; abundance: .; CDR3aa: CASSYPVALEKLFF; CDR3nt: TGTGCCAGCAGTTACCCAGTAGCGCTAGAAAAACTGTTTTTT
j_gene: TRBJ2-5; d_gene: .; v_gene: TRBV4-2; abundance: .; CDR3aa: CASSQENWGRGSETQYF; CDR3nt: TGTGCCAGCAGCCAAGAAAACTGGGGCAGGGGATCGGAGACCCAGTACTTC
j_gene: TRBJ2-2; d_gene: TRBD1; v_gene: TRBV6-5; abundance: .; CDR3aa: CASSRQGGELFF; CDR3nt: TGTGCCAGCAGCAGACAGGGGGGGGAGCTGTTTTTT
j_gene: TRBJ2-3; d_gene: .; v_gene: TRBV5-1; abundance: .; CDR3aa: CASSFIDSTDTQYF; CDR3nt: TGCGCCAGCAGCTTCATAGATAGCACAGATACGCAGTATTTT
j_gene: TRBJ1-2; d_gene: .; v_gene: TRBV6-5; abundance: .; CDR3aa: CASSYWGGYGYTF; CDR3nt: TGTGCCAGCAGTTACTGGGGAGGGTACGGCTACACCTTC
j_gene: TRBJ2-5; d_gene: TRBD1; v_gene: TRBV5-4; abundance: .; CDR3aa: CASSGTGVRETQYF; CDR3nt: TGTGCCAGCTCCGGGACAGGGGTAAGAGAGACCCAGTACTTC
j_gene: TRBJ1-4; d_gene: .; v_gene: TRBV29-1; abundance: .; CDR3aa: CSVLKGGNEKLFF; CDR3nt: TGCAGCGTTTTAAAAGGGGGTAATGAAAAACTGTTTTTT
j_gene: TRBJ2-5; d_gene: .; v_gene: TRBV6-1; abundance: .; CDR3aa: CASSGGLSPKTQYF; CDR3nt: TGTGCCAGCAGTGGAGGACTGAGTCCCAAGACCCAGTACTTC
j_gene: TRBJ2-7; d_gene: .; v_gene: TRBV4-3; abundance: .; CDR3aa: CASSQALGVTYEQYF; CDR3nt: TGCGCCAGCAGCCAAGCCCTCGGGGTTACTTACGAGCAGTACTTC
j_gene: TRBJ2-2; d_gene: .; v_gene: TRBV4-1; abundance: few; CDR3aa: CASSLVSVNTGELFF; CDR3nt: TGCGCCAGCAGCCTTGTGAGTGTGAACACCGGGGAGCTGTTTTTT
j_gene: TRBJ2-1; d_gene: TRBD2; v_gene: TRBV7-3; abundance: .; CDR3aa: CASSQGAGGIHEQFF; CDR3nt: TGTGCCAGCAGCCAAGGGGCGGGGGGTATCCATGAGCAGTTCTTC
j_gene: TRBJ2-1; d_gene: TRBD2; v_gene: TRBV25-1; abundance: .; CDR3aa: CASSPQRGYNEQFF; CDR3nt: TGTGCCAGCAGTCCCCAGCGGGGTTACAATGAGCAGTTCTTC
j_gene: TRBJ2-1; d_gene: TRBD2; v_gene: TRBV5-4; abundance: .; CDR3aa: CASSLGSLAGGAYNEQFF; CDR3nt: TGTGCCAGCAGCTTGGGGTCGCTAGCGGGAGGCGCCTACAATGAGCAGTTCTTC
j_gene: TRBJ2-7; d_gene: .; v_gene: TRBV28; abundance: .; CDR3aa: CASEELARDEQYF; CDR3nt: TGTGCCAGTGAGGAACTAGCTAGGGACGAGCAGTACTTC
j_gene: TRBJ2-7; d_gene: TRBD2; v_gene: TRBV27; abundance: .; CDR3aa: CASRTSVGYEQYF; CDR3nt: TGTGCCAGCAGAACTAGCGTTGGCTACGAGCAGTACTTC
j_gene: TRBJ2-6; d_gene: .; v_gene: TRBV10-3; abundance: .; CDR3aa: CAISVRATGSGANVLTF; CDR3nt: TGTGCCATCAGTGTTCGGGCAACAGGGTCTGGGGCCAACGTCCTGACTTTC
j_gene: TRBJ1-5; d_gene: .; v_gene: TRBV28; abundance: .; CDR3aa: CASNREAQPQHF; CDR3nt: TGTGCCAGCAACCGGGAGGCTCAGCCCCAGCATTTT
j_gene: TRBJ2-3; d_gene: TRBD2; v_gene: TRBV10-2; abundance: .; CDR3aa: CASSPGRGGHPDTQYF; CDR3nt: TGCGCCAGCAGCCCCGGGCGGGGGGGGCATCCAGATACGCAGTATTTT
j_gene: TRBJ2-3; d_gene: TRBD1; v_gene: TRBV11-3; abundance: .; CDR3aa: CASSSGTGIKDTQYF; CDR3nt: TGTGCCAGCAGCTCCGGGACAGGGATAAAAGATACGCAGTATTTT
j_gene: TRBJ2-6; d_gene: .; v_gene: TRBV7-9; abundance: .; CDR3aa: CAIGAGANVLTF; CDR3nt: TGTGCCATCGGAGCTGGGGCCAACGTCCTGACTTTC
j_gene: TRBJ2-3; d_gene: .; v_gene: TRBV7-2; abundance: .; CDR3aa: CASSTTGGTDTQYF; CDR3nt: TGTGCCAGCAGCACCACAGGAGGGACAGATACGCAGTATTTT
j_gene: TRBJ2-1; d_gene: TRBD2; v_gene: TRBV5-1; abundance: .; CDR3aa: CASSREGRDNEQFF; CDR3nt: TGCGCCAGCAGTAGGGAGGGCCGGGACAATGAGCAGTTCTTC